The sequence of this TCR beta chain was determined in a study of T cell responses to AZD1222 COVID-19 vaccine. Turning to the study itself: Pooling of second doses given at about 4 or about 12 weeks was done.

Here immunoSEQ multiplex PCR was the method, and the copy in TCRdb shows in-frame clones only, minus some. The table shows about 99,000 clones, with approximately 88% occurring only once. Regarding the study as a whole: Among vaccine-associated CD4 TCRs, coverage spanned spike, with dominance at 160-218 and 743-854. Baseline seropositives among AZD1222 recipients totaled only 5 to 7. A mostly white British donor set with more females was recruited, and clonal diversity was possibly underestimated.

The V gene's germline CDR1 is MDHEN and CDR2 SYDVKM. Trimming took 3 bases from V and 6 from J, leaving 17 bases between them. The CDR3 totals 15 residues. Comments on this clone: The antigen remains undetermined.

The chain couples TRBV28 to TRBJ1-2, with unresolved D. The sample here was peripheral blood, taken on day 0 of AZD1222 vaccination. The TCR sequence derives from an adult in good health. CDR3 in amino acids: CASSFFLRKGNGYTF. The CDR3 coding sequence is TGTGCCAGCAGTTTTTTCCTTAGGAAGGGTAATGGCTACACCTTC.